Following are 8 T cell receptor beta chains from one sample sequenced in a study of cytomegalovirus exposure and HLA in healthy donors. 60 Vbeta and 13 Jbeta primers were used in PCR. Clones were read by immunoSEQ multiplex PCR, and TCRdb kept only the in-frame ones, dropping some. Seen here are some 87,000 clones, under 85% observed once, and the top ten hold less than 25%. Input material: PBMCs. All receptors derive from a middle-aged woman in good health and CMV-seropositive.

DNA for the CDR3: TGTGCCAGCAGTCTAGGGGACAGCTCTTTCTACGAGCAGTACTTC. Protein sequence: CASSLGDSSFYEQYF. The chain carries TRBV27 and TRBJ2-5; 7 bases map to TRBD1. The J call may be incorrect, as the DNA end agrees better with TRBJ2-7. The CDR3 totals 15 residues. Germline V lookup: CDR1 MNHEY, CDR2 SMNVEV (reference sequence).

The rearrangement joins TRBV9 to TRBJ1-2; weak D call: TRBD1 (5 bases). This CDR3 region has 13 residues. The V and J ends lost 7 bases and 5 bases respectively, with 15 bases between them. Germline CDR1 is SGDLS and CDR2 is YYNGEE. The CDR3 nucleotides read TGTGCCAGCCTCTCCCCAGGGTCTTATGGCTACACCTTC. Protein: CASLSPGSYGYTF.

V gene TRBV5-1 combines with J gene TRBJ2-1; tentative D call: TRBD1 (6 bases). The CDR3 has 13 residues. Trimming cost V 0 bases and J 8 bases, with 9 bases left between them. Germline V gene lookup returns CDR1 SGHRS and CDR2 YFSETQ. CDR3 sequence: CASSLDRVDEQFF. DNA for the CDR3: TGCGCCAGCAGCTTGGACAGGGTTGATGAGCAGTTCTTC.

The chain employs TRBV19 and TRBJ2-3; D possibly corresponds to TRBD2 (5 bases). Germline assignment: CDR1 LNHDA and CDR2 SQIVND (reference sequence). Between the trimmed V and J ends, which lost 6 bases and 2 bases, there was a span of 12 bases. This CDR3 is 14 amino acids long. In nucleotides, the CDR3 is TGTGCCAGTAGGGCGGGTTCTTCCACAGATACGCAGTATTTT. Its translation is CASRAGSSTDTQYF.

The chain is built from TRBV2 and TRBJ2-1; the D gene is possibly TRBD1 (5 bases). CDR1 SNHLY and CDR2 FYNNEI come from the germline V gene. The length of the CDR3 is 13 residues. The V gene lost 7 bases and the J gene lost 5 bases, with 12 bases spanning the gap. CDR3: CASTSKGNNEQFF. The CDR3 coding sequence is TGTGCCAGCACCTCAAAGGGGAACAATGAGCAGTTCTTC.

The chain couples TRBV6-1 to TRBJ1-2; 9 bases match TRBD1. The V and J ends lost 4 bases and 4 bases, in that order; junction bases with no gene match: 7. Germline V gives CDR1 MNHNS, CDR2 SASEGT. This CDR3 comprises 15 residues. This CDR3 is CASSVQQGASYGYTF. The CDR3 nucleotides are TGTGCCAGCAGTGTACAACAGGGGGCGAGCTATGGCTACACCTTC.

This chain connects TRBV2 to TRBJ2-2; 13 bases agree with TRBD2. The CDR3 is made up of 18 amino acids. The germline gives CDR1 SNHLY, CDR2 FYNNEI. The trim removed 6 bases at V and 5 bases at J, leaving 12 bases unmatched. The CDR3 loop reads CASRKFGLAGAGTGELFF. DNA of the CDR3: TGTGCCAGCAGGAAATTCGGACTAGCGGGAGCGGGGACCGGGGAGCTGTTTTTT.

The gene calls are TRBV5-1 and TRBJ2-1; TRBD2 aligns across 7 bases. J gave up 3 bases and V 5 bases, and 5 bases lay outside the gene matches. CDR1 is SGHRS, CDR2 YFSETQ, per germline. There are 14 residues in the CDR3. The CDR3 coding sequence is TGCGCCAGCAGTATAGGGACTAACTACAATGAGCAGTTCTTC. Its protein is CASSIGTNYNEQFF.